The 23 T cell receptor beta chains given below trace back to one sample, sequenced in a study of STAT5B mutations in CD4+ large granular lymphocyte leukemia. Repertoires were generated with immunoSEQ multiplex PCR, while TCRdb's copy carries only in-frame clones and drops some. The data hold under 35,000 clones, with around 90% observed a single time. Sequences were obtained from CD4+ T cells from blood buffy coats. These receptors were collected from a human donor in good health.

V is TRBV28 and J is TRBJ2-3, with TRBD1 identical over 7 bases. CDR3 length equals 17 residues. V shed 8 bases and J 0 bases; nucleotides not matched to a gene: 14. The germline V gene encodes CDR1 MDHEN and CDR2 SYDVKM. CDR3 amino acids: CASLPPEGQKSTDTQYF. For the CDR3, the DNA is TGTGCCAGCCTCCCCCCCGAGGGACAGAAAAGCACAGATACGCAGTATTTT.

V gene TRBV7-2 combines with J gene TRBJ2-7; 10 bases fit TRBD2. This CDR3 contains 18 residues. Germline assignment: CDR1 SGHTA and CDR2 FQGNSA. With 5 bases clipped from V and 6 bases from J, the junction kept 19 bases outside the gene matches. The CDR3 spells CASSTPLPPLAGVVEQYF. The CDR3 DNA follows: TGTGCCAGCAGCACCCCCCTCCCCCCTCTAGCGGGAGTGGTCGAGCAGTACTTC.

The J gene is TRBJ2-3, the V gene TRBV7-9, with a possible D match to TRBD1 (6 bases). CDR1 and CDR2 from the germline V gene are SEHNR and FQNEAQ (reference sequence). Trimming stripped 7 bases from V and 4 bases from J, with 15 bases between. CDR3 length: 14 residues. CDR3: CASIDRSWADTQYF. The CDR3 region has the DNA TGTGCCAGCATCGACAGGTCCTGGGCAGATACGCAGTATTTT.

The chain is built from TRBV18 and TRBJ1-2; no clear D gene. Trimming took off 5 bases at V and 5 bases at J, with 15 bases between the two ends. CDR1 and CDR2 from the germline V gene are KGHSH and LQKENI. The CDR3 totals 14 residues. The CDR3 loop is CASSTTTQDYGYTF. CDR3 DNA sequence: TGTGCCAGCTCAACGACGACCCAAGATTATGGCTACACCTTC.

This clone was found a few times. This chain joins TRBV7-3 and TRBJ1-5; TRBD1 might be the D (5 bases). CDR1 and CDR2 (germline): SGHTA, FQGTGA. The CDR3 sequence is 13 residues long. Trimming cost V 2 bases and J 12 bases, with 14 bases left between them. The CDR3 spells CASSLGSEGRQHF. The CDR3 DNA reads as TGTGCCAGCAGCTTAGGGTCTGAGGGGCGCCAGCATTTT.

The chain employs TRBV11-2 and TRBJ2-2, with no clear D. CDR3 length: 13 amino acids. V shed 1 base and J shed 3 bases, with 3 bases lying between them. Germline loops: CDR1 SGHAT, CDR2 FQNNGV. In DNA form, the CDR3 reads TGTGCCAGCAGCTTAGCCTACACCGGGGAGCTGTTTTTT. It specifies CASSLAYTGELFF.

The V gene is TRBV28, the J gene TRBJ2-5; 10 nucleotides match TRBD2. The CDR3 has 16 amino acids. From germline, CDR1 is MDHEN and CDR2 SYDVKM. The J segment lost 5 bases and the V segment lost 5 bases, leaving 11 bases of the junction unmatched. The CDR3 loop reads CASSIPTAGGRETQYF. CDR3 in DNA: TGTGCCAGCAGTATACCCACAGCGGGAGGGCGCGAGACCCAGTACTTC.

The chain couples TRBV10-3 to TRBJ2-1; TRBD1 aligns across 9 bases. J gave up 6 bases and V 6 bases, and 9 bases lay outside the gene matches. The CDR3 length is 15 residues. Germline V gene sequence: CDR1 ENHRY, CDR2 SYGVKD. The CDR3 DNA reads as TGTGCCATCAGCCTCGAGACAGGGGGTATCAATGAGCAGTTCTTC. This gives the protein CAISLETGGINEQFF.

The chain employs TRBV6-6 and TRBJ2-7, with D tentatively TRBD1 or TRBD2 (5 bases each). Germline V gives CDR1 MNHNY, CDR2 SVGAGI (reference sequence). This CDR3 comprises 14 residues. The V end was cut by 4 bases, the J end by 4 bases, with 14 bases between. CDR3 nucleotide sequence: TGTGCCAGCAGTTCCCCGGGGCCACCTTACGAGCAGTACTTC. It specifies CASSSPGPPYEQYF.

V is TRBV6-5 and J is TRBJ1-1, with D hard to call. Trimming cost V 5 bases and J 3 bases, with 13 bases left between them. In germline, CDR1 is MNHEY, CDR2 SVGAGI. The CDR3 consists of 14 residues. The CDR3 region is CASSVLAAHTEAFF. The CDR3 DNA reads as TGTGCCAGCAGTGTCCTCGCGGCCCACACTGAAGCTTTCTTT.

This rearrangement joins TRBV18 to TRBJ2-1; 8 bases align to TRBD2. The CDR3 length is 17 residues. Germline V gene data show CDR1 as KGHSH and CDR2 as LQKENI. After removal of 0 bases from V and 5 bases from J, the junction contained 9 bases not matched to a gene. This chain's CDR3 is CASSPPFAGGPNNEQFF. The CDR3 region has the DNA TGTGCCAGCTCACCACCCTTTGCGGGAGGCCCTAACAATGAGCAGTTCTTC.

The genes are TRBV7-9 and TRBJ2-2; D possibly corresponds to TRBD2 (6 bases). CDR1 SEHNR and CDR2 FQNEAQ come from the germline V gene (reference sequence). Between the trimmed V and J ends, which lost 3 bases and 4 bases, there was a span of 9 bases. The CDR3 is 14 amino acids. The CDR3 protein is CASSFSGATGELFF. CDR3 nucleotide sequence: TGTGCCAGCAGCTTCTCGGGAGCCACCGGGGAGCTGTTTTTT. Full variable domain (remainder filled in from reference TRBV7-9 and TRBJ2-2): DTGVSQNPRHKITKRGQNVTFRCDPISEHNRLYWYRQTLGQGPEFLTYFQNEAQLEKSRLLSDRFSAERPKGSFSTLEIQRTEQGDSAMYLCASSFSGATGELFFGEGSRLTVL.

The chain employs TRBV6-1 and TRBJ2-7; D not resolved. Per germline, CDR1 MNHNS and CDR2 SASEGT. CDR3 length: 11 amino acids. Trimming removed 6 bases at V and 3 bases at J, with 6 bases between. The CDR3 loop is CASRRGYEQYF. DNA for the CDR3: TGTGCCAGCAGGCGAGGCTACGAGCAGTACTTC.

This chain links TRBV28 with TRBJ2-1; D is unclear. The germline V gene encodes CDR1 MDHEN and CDR2 SYDVKM. Trimming shortened V by 2 bases and J by 8 bases, and 19 bases separated the two germline ends. The CDR3 sequence is 16 residues long. CDR3 region: CASSLNPLGVSHEQFF. The DNA for the CDR3 is TGTGCCAGCAGTTTAAACCCCCTAGGAGTAAGTCATGAGCAGTTCTTC.

The J gene is TRBJ2-3, the V gene TRBV25-1, with D uncertain. This CDR3 spans 12 amino acids. Trimming took 3 bases from V and 6 from J, leaving 7 bases between them. In germline, CDR1 is MGHDK, CDR2 SYGVNS. DNA for the CDR3: TGTGCCAGCAGTGAGATAGTCGATACGCAGTATTTT. Translating gives CASSEIVDTQYF.

This sequence joins TRBV2 and TRBJ2-1; the match to TRBD2 covers 10 bases. The germline V gene has CDR1 SNHLY and CDR2 FYNNEI. CDR3 size: 18 residues. V was pared by 2 bases and J by 2 bases, with 9 bases of the junction left unmatched. CDR3 region: CASSESAGGPIAYNEQFF. DNA of the CDR3: TGTGCCAGCAGTGAATCAGCGGGAGGGCCGATCGCCTACAATGAGCAGTTCTTC.

The chain links TRBV2 to TRBJ1-5; D unclear. The length of the CDR3 is 13 residues. Looked up from germline, CDR1 is SNHLY and CDR2 is FYNNEI. The germline V and J ends were trimmed by 11 bases and 0 bases, with 11 bases remaining between them. The CDR3 loop reads CAGGKNSNQPQHF. CDR3 nucleotide sequence: TGTGCCGGCGGGAAAAATAGCAATCAGCCCCAGCATTTT.

The rearrangement uses TRBV29-1 and TRBJ1-5, with 8 bases fitting TRBD1. This CDR3 region has 13 residues. CDR1 is SQVTM and CDR2 is ANQGSEA in the germline V gene. Trimming at V came to 6 bases and at J to 4 bases, leaving 5 bases not matched to a gene. CDR3 in amino acids: CSVATGGNQPQHF. CDR3 coding DNA: TGCAGCGTCGCAACAGGGGGGAATCAGCCCCAGCATTTT.

CDR3 region: CSVEEADTQYF. The CDR3 DNA is TGCAGCGTTGAGGAGGCGGATACGCAGTATTTT. The chain recombines TRBV29-1 with TRBJ2-3; perhaps TRBD2 as D (5 bases). Germline assignment: CDR1 SQVTM and CDR2 ANQGSEA. The V and J ends lost 3 bases and 6 bases respectively, with 7 bases between them. CDR3 size: 11 residues.

The chain uses TRBV4-2 and TRBJ2-4; 12 nucleotides match TRBD2. In germline, CDR1 is LGHNA, CDR2 YNFKEQ. The CDR3 runs to 20 residues. Losses at the gene ends were 1 base for V and 3 bases for J; bases not matched to a gene: 13. The CDR3 here is CASSQVGLAGGRGLKNIQYF. CDR3 coding DNA: TGTGCCAGCAGCCAAGTAGGCCTAGCGGGAGGGCGGGGGCTCAAAAACATTCAGTACTTC.

The chain couples TRBV5-5 to TRBJ1-2; D not certain. Per the germline V gene, CDR1 is SGHKS and CDR2 is YYEKEE (reference sequence). The CDR3 covers 15 residues. Trimming cost V 0 bases and J 0 bases, with 9 bases left between them. The CDR3 loop reads CASSLGRQSNYGYTF. CDR3 sequence (DNA): TGTGCCAGCAGCTTGGGTCGGCAATCTAACTATGGCTACACCTTC. The variable domain in full, with the rest retrieved from reference TRBV5-5 and TRBJ1-2, is DAGVTQSPTHLIKTRGQQVTLRCSPISGHKSVSWYQQVLGQGPQFIFQYYEKEERGRGNFPDRFSARQFPNYSSELNVNALLLGDSALYLCASSLGRQSNYGYTFGSGTRLTVV.

The chain employs TRBV2 and TRBJ1-2; 11 bases are shared with TRBD1. This CDR3 comprises 14 residues. Germline CDR1 SNHLY, CDR2 FYNNEI. Trimming cost V 6 bases and J 6 bases; bases outside gene matches: 6. In DNA form, the CDR3 reads TGTGCCAGCAGAATTGGGACAGGGGGGGATGGCTACACCTTC. Protein product: CASRIGTGGDGYTF.

This chain uses TRBV13 with TRBJ2-3, with 9 bases matching TRBD1. With V trimmed by 5 bases and J by 2 bases, 8 bases remained unmatched. The CDR3 runs to 16 residues. The germline gives CDR1 PRHDT, CDR2 FYEKMQ (reference sequence). The CDR3 sequence is CASSPAWDRVTDTQYF. CDR3 in DNA: TGTGCCAGCAGCCCCGCGTGGGACAGGGTCACAGATACGCAGTATTTT.